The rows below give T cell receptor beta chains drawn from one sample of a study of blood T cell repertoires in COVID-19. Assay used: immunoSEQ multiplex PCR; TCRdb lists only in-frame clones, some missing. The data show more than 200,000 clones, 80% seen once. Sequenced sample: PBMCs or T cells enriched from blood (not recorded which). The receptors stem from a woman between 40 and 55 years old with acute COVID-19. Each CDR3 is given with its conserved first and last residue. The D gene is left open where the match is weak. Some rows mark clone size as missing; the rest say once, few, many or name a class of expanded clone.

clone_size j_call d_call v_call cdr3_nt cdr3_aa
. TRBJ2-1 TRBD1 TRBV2 TGTGCCAGCAAGACAGACAGGGCGGGTGACAATGAGCAGTTCTTC CASKTDRAGDNEQFF
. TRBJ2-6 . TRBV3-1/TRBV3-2 TGTGCCAGCAGCCCCATGGGCCCGATCGGGGCCAACGTCCTGACTTTC CASSPMGPIGANVLTF
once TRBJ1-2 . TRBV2 TGTGCCAGCAACAGTCCCGACTATGGCTACACCTTC CASNSPDYGYTF
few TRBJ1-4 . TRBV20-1 TGCAGCGGAATAGGGGGAGAAAAACTGTTTTTT CSGIGGEKLFF
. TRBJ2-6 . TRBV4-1 TGCGCCAGCAGCTTAGAAGTCAGGGCCTCTGGGGCCAACGTCCTGACTTTC CASSLEVRASGANVLTF
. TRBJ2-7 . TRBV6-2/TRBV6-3 TGTGCCAGCAGTTACTCCCGTGAGCAGTACTTC CASSYSREQYF
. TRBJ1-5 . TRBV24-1 TGTGCCACCAGTGATCAGGCGAACAAGAATCAGCCCCAGCATTTT CATSDQANKNQPQHF
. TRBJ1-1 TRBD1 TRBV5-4 TGTGCCAGCAGCCCGGCAGGGGGCGGCACTGAAGCTTTCTTT CASSPAGGGTEAFF
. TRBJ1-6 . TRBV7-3 TGTGCCAGCAGCTCGAATGGAGGCTCACCCCTCCACTTT CASSSNGGSPLHF
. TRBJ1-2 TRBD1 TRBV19 TGTGCCAGTAGTATAGGAACAGGGGGAGGCTATGGCTACACCTTC CASSIGTGGGYGYTF
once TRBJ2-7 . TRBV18 TGTGCCAGCTCACCACCGGGTCGCCAGGGCTCCTACGAGCAGTACTTC CASSPPGRQGSYEQYF
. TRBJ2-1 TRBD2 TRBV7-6 TGTGCCAGCAGCTTTAGAACGGGAGGGGGTTACAATGAGCAGTTCTTC CASSFRTGGGYNEQFF
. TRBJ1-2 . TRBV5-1 TGCGCCAAGGCCGGGGAGGGTGGCTACACCTTC CAKAGEGGYTF
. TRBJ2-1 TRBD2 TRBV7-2 TGTGCCAGCAGCGTCGGGCTAGCGGGAGGGCCCTACAATGAGCAGTTCTTC CASSVGLAGGPYNEQFF
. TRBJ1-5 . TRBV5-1 TGCGCCAGCAGCTTGGCGGGGGTTGGCAATCAGCCCCAGCATTTT CASSLAGVGNQPQHF
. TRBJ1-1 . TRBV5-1 TGCGCCAGCAGGGAAGAGGTGGCCCGTTACACTGAAGCTTTCTTT CASREEVARYTEAFF
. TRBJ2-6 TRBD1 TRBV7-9 TGTGCCAGCAGCTTTGGGACAGGGAATGGGGCCAACGTCCTGACTTTC CASSFGTGNGANVLTF
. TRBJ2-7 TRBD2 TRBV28 TGTGCCAGCAGAGGACCGAGCGGGAATTTTTTCGTCTTCCACGAGCAGTACTTC CASRGPSGNFFVFHEQYF
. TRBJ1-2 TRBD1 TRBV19 TGTGCCAGTAGTATGCCAGGGGGCTATGGCTACACCTTC CASSMPGGYGYTF
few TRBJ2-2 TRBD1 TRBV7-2 TGTGCCAGCAGCTTACGGGACAGGGAGAACACCGGGGAGCTGTTTTTT CASSLRDRENTGELFF
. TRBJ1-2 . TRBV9 TGTGCCAGCAGCGTAGACATACGGGTCGCTAGTGGCTACACCTTC CASSVDIRVASGYTF
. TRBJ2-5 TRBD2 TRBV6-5 TGTGCCAGCAGGAGACTAGCGGGAGGCCTGTCCCAGTACTTC CASRRLAGGLSQYF
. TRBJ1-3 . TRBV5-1 TGCGCCAGCAGCAGGTCCAGGGCCAGCTCTGGAAACACCATATATTTT CASSRSRASSGNTIYF
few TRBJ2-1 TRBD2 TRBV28 TGTGCCAGCAGTGCCAGCGGGGGAGCTTACAATGAGCAGTTCTTC CASSASGGAYNEQFF
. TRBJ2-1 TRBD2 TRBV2 TGTGCCAGCAAAGGACTAGCGGGGGGTTTCGCTGAGCAGTTCTTC CASKGLAGGFAEQFF
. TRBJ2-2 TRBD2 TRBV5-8 TGTGCCAGCAGCTTACTAGCGGGAGGCTTAGGTGGCACCGGGGAGCTGTTTTTT CASSLLAGGLGGTGELFF
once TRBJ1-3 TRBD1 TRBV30 TGTGCCTGGGGGGACAGTTTTCTGTCGTTCCGTCCGGGAAACACCATATATTTT CAWGDSFLSFRPGNTIYF
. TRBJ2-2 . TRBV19 TGTGCCAGTAAAGGGGTTGGGGTCTCGAACACCGGGGAGCTGTTTTTT CASKGVGVSNTGELFF
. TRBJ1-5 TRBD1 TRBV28 TGTGCCAGCGGCCAGGGGGAGGTTTATCAGCCCCAGCATTTT CASGQGEVYQPQHF
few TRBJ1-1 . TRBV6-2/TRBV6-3 TGTGCCAGCAGTTCACAGGGTTGGAGGACTGAAGCTTTCTTT CASSSQGWRTEAFF
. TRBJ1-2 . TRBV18 TGTGCCAGCTCATCAGAATTCTACAGTTATGGCTACACCTTC CASSSEFYSYGYTF
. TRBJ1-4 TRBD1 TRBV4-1 TGCGCCAGCAGCCGATCGACAGGGGGGGATGAAAAACTGTTTTTT CASSRSTGGDEKLFF
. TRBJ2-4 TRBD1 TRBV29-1 TGCAGCGTCGAAGACAACAGGGGGGACATTCAGTACTTC CSVEDNRGDIQYF
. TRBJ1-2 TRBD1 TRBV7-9 TGTGCCAGCAGCCCGGAGGGACAGGCATCTCATGGCTACACCTTC CASSPEGQASHGYTF
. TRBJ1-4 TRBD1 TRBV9 TGTGCCAGCAGCCAGGGACAGAATAATGAAAAACTGTTTTTT CASSQGQNNEKLFF
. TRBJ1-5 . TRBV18 TGTGCCAGCTCACCCTACAGGGTTGATAGCAATCAGCCCCAGCATTTT CASSPYRVDSNQPQHF
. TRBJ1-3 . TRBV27 TGTGCCAGCAGTGGAGGAGGCGGCACCATATATTTT CASSGGGGTIYF
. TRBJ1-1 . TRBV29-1 TGCAGCGTTGAAGGCAGGCTTAACACTGAAGCTTTCTTT CSVEGRLNTEAFF
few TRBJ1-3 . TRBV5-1 TGCGCCAGCAGCTTGGCCCCCAGCGGCACTGGAAACACCATATATTTT CASSLAPSGTGNTIYF
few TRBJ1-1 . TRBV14 TGTGCCAGCAGCCAAGGCACTCTTATGAACACTGAAGCTTTCTTT CASSQGTLMNTEAFF
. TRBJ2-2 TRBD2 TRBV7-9 TGTGCCAGCAGCTTGACAAGCGGGGACACCGGGGAGCTGTTTTTT CASSLTSGDTGELFF
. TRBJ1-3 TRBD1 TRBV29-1 TGCAGCGTTAAAGGACAGGGTTTCTCTGGAAACACCATATATTTT CSVKGQGFSGNTIYF
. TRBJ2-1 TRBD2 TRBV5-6 TGTGCCAGCAGCCCCCCGGGACTAAGCGCCAATGAGCAGTTCTTC CASSPPGLSANEQFF
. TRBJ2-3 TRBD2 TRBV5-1 TGCGCCAGCAGTACCATAGCGGGAGGGGCAGATACGCAGTATTTT CASSTIAGGADTQYF
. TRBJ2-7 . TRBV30 TGTGCCTGGAGTCAGACAGTACCCTACGAGCAGTACTTC CAWSQTVPYEQYF